This TCR beta chain came from a study of blood T cell repertoires in COVID-19. Germline values: CDR1 SGHAT, CDR2 FQNNGV. The CDR3 runs to 16 residues. V lost 2 bases and J lost 2, with 13 bases in between. Per the original methods: Scientists estimated how many nucleated cells there were by amplifying reference gene primers. TCRdb keeps only in-frame clones here, not all; method: immunoSEQ multiplex PCR. V and J calls and clone size are given by that table; D and trimming were obtained from the DNA. The profile shows hundreds of thousands of clones, around 90% of them singletons. Clinical history as reported by participants underpinned cohort assignment.

This receptor was identified in a woman aged 18-29 years with acute COVID-19. Sequencing was carried out using PBMCs or T cells enriched from blood (not recorded which). The chain joins TRBV11-2 to TRBJ2-1, with D possibly TRBD1 on 5 matching bases. In nucleotides, the CDR3 is TGTGCCAGCAGCTTATCCAGGCTAGGGGCCTACAATGAGCAGTTCTTC. The encoded protein is CASSLSRLGAYNEQFF.